The 17 T cell receptor beta chains below come from one sample, sequenced in a study of CD8 T cells in ankylosing spondylitis. A single record per CDR3 protein comes from TCRdb applying MiXCR to the 5' RACE reads. In the table there are roughly 220,000 distinct CDR3 sequences, around 17% of which are singletons. No antigen has been assigned to these receptors. Whole-study results and caveats: A TCR beta motif made of fewer than ten highly homologous variants seemed typical of ankylosing spondylitis blood.

Sequenced sample: blood, either unsorted or a sorted T cell fraction (not recorded which). These receptors came from a male donor with ankylosing spondylitis.

This clonotype was found a few times. This chain joins TRBV4-3 and TRBJ2-2, with D unresolved. V was shortened by 0 bases and J by 2 bases, with 10 bases between the two germline ends. CDR3 length equals 16 residues. Germline V gene lookup returns CDR1 LGHNA and CDR2 YSLEER. As DNA, the CDR3 is TGCGCCAGCAGCCAAGAATTGGGCTACAACACCGGGGAGCTGTTTTTT. As protein: CASSQELGYNTGELFF.

This chain uses TRBV4-1 with TRBJ1-1, with 7 bases that match TRBD1. Germline V gene sequence: CDR1 MGHRA, CDR2 YSYEKL. The CDR3 sequence is 15 residues long. Trimming cost V 4 bases and J 1 base; bases outside gene matches: 6. The CDR3 nucleotides are TGCGCCAGCAGCCCCCGGACAGGAGGGAACACTGAAGCTTTCTTT. It translates to CASSPRTGGNTEAFF.

This clonotype was seen a handful of times. The chain employs TRBV7-8 and TRBJ2-7; no definite D call. With 0 bases removed from V and 2 bases from J, the gap between germline ends came to 8 bases. The CDR3 is 14 amino acids. The germline CDR1 and CDR2 sequences are SGHVS and FQNEAQ. CDR3 residues: CASSLAWSAYEQYF. The DNA of the CDR3 is TGTGCCAGCAGCTTAGCGTGGTCGGCCTACGAGCAGTACTTC.

This chain's CDR3 is CASSPPGAAYNEQFF. The CDR3 DNA follows: TGCGCCAGCAGCCCCCCGGGAGCAGCCTACAATGAGCAGTTCTTC. The chain employs TRBV4-1 and TRBJ2-1; D is perhaps TRBD2 (6 bases). The CDR3 totals 15 residues. Germline values: CDR1 MGHRA, CDR2 YSYEKL. V was clipped by 4 bases and J by 2 bases, with 12 bases between them.

This clonotype was seen at least ten times. The V gene is TRBV29-1, the J gene TRBJ2-7; 11 bases match TRBD1. The CDR3 is 13 amino acids. V lost 4 bases to trimming and J lost 4 bases; unmatched junction nucleotides: 3. Germline V gives CDR1 SQVTM, CDR2 ANQGSEA. Here the CDR3 reads CSVVDRGRYEQYF. The CDR3 DNA is TGCAGCGTTGTGGACAGGGGGCGGTACGAGCAGTACTTC.

The chain joins TRBV29-1 to TRBJ1-1; no definite D call. V was cut by 6 bases and J by 1 base, with 9 bases left in between. CDR3 length equals 12 residues. Germline V lookup: CDR1 SQVTM, CDR2 ANQGSEA. In DNA form, the CDR3 reads TGCAGCGTAATGCCCGGGAACACTGAAGCTTTCTTT. Encoded protein: CSVMPGNTEAFF.

V and J are TRBV30 and TRBJ1-5; D remains ambiguous. The CDR3 is 15 residues long. Germline assignment: CDR1 GTSNPN and CDR2 SVGIG (reference sequence). With 2 bases removed from V and 3 bases from J, the gap between germline ends came to 14 bases. In DNA, the CDR3 is TGTGCCTGGAGTCCGCGGTGGATGGACAATCAGCCCCAGCATTTT. Protein product: CAWSPRWMDNQPQHF.

The chain links TRBV18 to TRBJ2-7; D gene uncertain. Trimming removed 6 bases at V and 6 bases at J, with 15 bases between. The CDR3 runs 13 residues. Germline V gene sequence: CDR1 KGHSH, CDR2 LQKENI. The CDR3: CASSRGPAPEQYF. CDR3 nucleotide sequence: TGTGCCAGCTCCCGAGGACCTGCCCCCGAGCAGTACTTC.

This clonotype has just one count. The junction shows a germline mismatch at one end, possibly a read error. CDR3 sequence: CVSSQARDGFANEQFF. The CDR3 coding sequence is TGCGTCAGCAGCCAAGCCCGCGACGGGTTTGCCAATGAGCAGTTCTTC. The chain uses TRBV4-3 and TRBJ2-1; D is uncertain. CDR1 is LGHNA, CDR2 YSLEER, per germline. This CDR3 has 16 amino acids.

The V call is TRBV28, the J call TRBJ2-7; possible D gene TRBD1, 6 bases. Trimming took off 4 bases at V and 10 bases at J, with 11 bases between the two ends. Per germline, CDR1 MDHEN and CDR2 SYDVKM. This CDR3 is built from 11 residues. CDR3 residues: CASSSSGHQYF. CDR3 coding DNA: TGTGCCAGCAGTTCGTCGGGACACCAGTACTTC.

The sample holds a few counts of this clonotype. V and J are TRBV2 and TRBJ2-5; 8 bases agree with TRBD2. The germline V gene encodes CDR1 SNHLY and CDR2 FYNNEI. The CDR3 loop spans 15 amino acids. V gave up 8 bases and J gave up 2 bases; unmatched junction bases: 10. The chain's CDR3 is CASFGASGQQETQYF. The CDR3 DNA is TGTGCCAGCTTTGGGGCTAGCGGGCAACAAGAGACCCAGTACTTC.

The J gene is TRBJ2-3, the V gene TRBV28; 8 positions match TRBD2. Germline V lookup: CDR1 MDHEN, CDR2 SYDVKM. The junction had 14 bases not matched to a gene; V was cut back by 7 bases and J by 5 bases. The length of the CDR3 is 16 residues. The CDR3 DNA reads TGTGCCAGCACCGCCGGAGGAGCGGGAGTTGAAGATACGCAGTATTTT. Its protein is CASTAGGAGVEDTQYF. The whole variable domain, filled in from reference TRBV28 and TRBJ2-3, reads DVKVTQSSRYLVKRTGEKVFLECVQDMDHENMFWYRQDPGLGLRLIYFSYDVKMKEKGDIPEGYSVSREKKERFSLILESASTNQTSMYLCASTAGGAGVEDTQYFGPGTRLTVL.

V is TRBV7-9 and J is TRBJ2-2; 7 bases fit TRBD2. Losses at the gene ends were 5 bases for V and 4 bases for J; bases not matched to a gene: 7. Germline values: CDR1 SEHNR, CDR2 FQNEAQ (reference sequence). The CDR3 extends over 15 amino acids. The CDR3 sequence: CASSLAGASTGELFF. The DNA for the CDR3 is TGTGCCAGCAGCCTCGCGGGAGCAAGCACCGGGGAGCTGTTTTTT.

CDR3 amino acids: CASNLDRGLSGAFF. The CDR3 DNA sequence: TGCGCCAGCAATCTCGACAGGGGGCTATCGGGAGCTTTCTTT. The chain recombines TRBV5-1 with TRBJ1-1; 10 bases agree with TRBD1. The CDR3 has 14 residues. CDR1 SGHRS and CDR2 YFSETQ come from the germline V gene. V lost 6 bases and J lost 10; bases outside the gene matches: 12.

The V gene is TRBV4-3, the J gene TRBJ2-3; TRBD2 agrees at 13 bases. The germline gives CDR1 LGHNA, CDR2 YSLEER. The V and J ends lost 1 base and 6 bases, in that order; junction bases with no gene match: 10. The CDR3 spans 18 residues. CDR3 in DNA: TGCGCCAGCAGCCAAGCCATGGGACTAGCGGGACCGACTGATACGCAGTATTTT. Its translation is CASSQAMGLAGPTDTQYF.

This sequence joins TRBV4-1 and TRBJ2-7; 7 bases are a match to TRBD1. The CDR3 extends over 15 amino acids. Germline assignment: CDR1 MGHRA and CDR2 YSYEKL. Unmatched junction bases numbered 7, after V lost 1 base and J lost 4 bases. The CDR3 loop reads CASSQVLDRWYEQYF. The CDR3 DNA reads as TGCGCCAGCAGCCAAGTTTTGGACAGGTGGTACGAGCAGTACTTC.

This clonotype was seen many times. The chain couples TRBV12-3 or TRBV12-4 to TRBJ2-5, with 9 positions matching TRBD2. J gave up 5 bases and V 6 bases, and 4 bases lay outside the gene matches. There are 13 residues in the CDR3. The CDR3 loop is CASSLTSGETQYF. As DNA, the CDR3 is TGTGCCAGCAGCCTAACTAGCGGGGAGACCCAGTACTTC.